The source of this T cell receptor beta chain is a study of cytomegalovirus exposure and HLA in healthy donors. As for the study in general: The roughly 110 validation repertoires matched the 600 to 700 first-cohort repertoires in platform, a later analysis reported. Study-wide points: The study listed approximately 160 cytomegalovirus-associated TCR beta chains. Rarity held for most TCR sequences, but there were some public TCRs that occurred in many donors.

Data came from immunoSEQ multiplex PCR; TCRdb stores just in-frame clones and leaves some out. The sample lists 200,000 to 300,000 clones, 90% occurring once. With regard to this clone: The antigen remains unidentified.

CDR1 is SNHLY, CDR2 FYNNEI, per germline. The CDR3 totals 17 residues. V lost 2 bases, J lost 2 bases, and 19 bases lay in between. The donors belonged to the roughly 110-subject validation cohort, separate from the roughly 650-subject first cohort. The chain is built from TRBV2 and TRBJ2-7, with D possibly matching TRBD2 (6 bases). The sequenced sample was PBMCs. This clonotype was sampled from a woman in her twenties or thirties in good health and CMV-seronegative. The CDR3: CASSEIAWGVKTYEQYF. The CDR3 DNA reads TGTGCCAGCAGTGAAATAGCGTGGGGGGTCAAAACCTACGAGCAGTACTTC.